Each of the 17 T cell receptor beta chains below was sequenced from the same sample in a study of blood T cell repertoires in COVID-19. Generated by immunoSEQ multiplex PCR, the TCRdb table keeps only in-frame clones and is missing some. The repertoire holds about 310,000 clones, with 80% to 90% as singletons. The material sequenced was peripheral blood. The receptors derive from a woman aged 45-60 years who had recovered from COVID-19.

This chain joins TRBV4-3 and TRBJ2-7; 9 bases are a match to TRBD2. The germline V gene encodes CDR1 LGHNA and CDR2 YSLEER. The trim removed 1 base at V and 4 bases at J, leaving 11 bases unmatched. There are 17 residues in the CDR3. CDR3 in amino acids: CASSQGAQAGGHYEQYF. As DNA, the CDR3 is TGCGCCAGCAGCCAAGGAGCCCAGGCGGGAGGGCATTACGAGCAGTACTTC.

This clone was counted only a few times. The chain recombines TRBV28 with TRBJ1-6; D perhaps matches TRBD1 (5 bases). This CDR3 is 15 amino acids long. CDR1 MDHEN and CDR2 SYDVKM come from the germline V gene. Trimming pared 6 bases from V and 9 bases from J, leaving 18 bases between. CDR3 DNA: TGTGCCAGCAGCGATGGGCAGGGTGTCGGTTCACCCCTCCACTTT. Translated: CASSDGQGVGSPLHF.

The CDR3 spells CASSLAPGLFSVFSPLHF. The CDR3 DNA reads TGCGCCAGCAGCTTGGCCCCAGGGTTGTTCTCCGTGTTTTCACCCCTCCACTTT. V and J are TRBV5-1 and TRBJ1-6; weak D call: TRBD1 (5 bases). Germline CDR1 and CDR2: SGHRS and YFSETQ. The CDR3 length is 18 residues. Deletions cut 0 bases from V and 9 bases from J, with 22 bases between.

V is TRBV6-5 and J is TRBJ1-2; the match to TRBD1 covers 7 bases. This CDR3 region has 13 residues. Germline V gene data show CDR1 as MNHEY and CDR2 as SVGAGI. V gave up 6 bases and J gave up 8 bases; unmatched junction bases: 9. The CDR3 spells CASSLPGTEGYTF. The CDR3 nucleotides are TGTGCCAGCAGCCTACCCGGGACAGAGGGCTACACCTTC.

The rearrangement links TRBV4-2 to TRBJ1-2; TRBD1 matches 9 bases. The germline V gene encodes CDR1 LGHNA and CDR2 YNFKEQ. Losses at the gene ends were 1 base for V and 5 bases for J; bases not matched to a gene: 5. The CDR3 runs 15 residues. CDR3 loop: CASSQGTGEVYGYTF. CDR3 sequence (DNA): TGTGCCAGCAGCCAAGGGACAGGGGAAGTTTATGGCTACACCTTC.

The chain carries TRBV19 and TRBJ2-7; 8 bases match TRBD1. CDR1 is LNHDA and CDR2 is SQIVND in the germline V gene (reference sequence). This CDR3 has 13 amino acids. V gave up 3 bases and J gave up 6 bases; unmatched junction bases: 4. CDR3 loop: CASSMDRDREQYF. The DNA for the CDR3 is TGTGCCAGTAGTATGGACAGGGATCGCGAGCAGTACTTC.

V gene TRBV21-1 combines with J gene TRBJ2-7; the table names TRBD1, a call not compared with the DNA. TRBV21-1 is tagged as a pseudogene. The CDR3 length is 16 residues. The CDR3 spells CASSNLAGTGAYEQYF. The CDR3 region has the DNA TGTGCCAGCAGCAATCTCGCGGGAACAGGGGCCTACGAGCAGTACTTC.

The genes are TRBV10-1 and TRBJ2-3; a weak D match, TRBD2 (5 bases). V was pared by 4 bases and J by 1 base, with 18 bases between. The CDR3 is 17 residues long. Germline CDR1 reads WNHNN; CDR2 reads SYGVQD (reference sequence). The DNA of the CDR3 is TGCGCCAGCAGTGGTCCGTATTCGGGGAGAGGCACAGATACGCAGTATTTT. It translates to CASSGPYSGRGTDTQYF.

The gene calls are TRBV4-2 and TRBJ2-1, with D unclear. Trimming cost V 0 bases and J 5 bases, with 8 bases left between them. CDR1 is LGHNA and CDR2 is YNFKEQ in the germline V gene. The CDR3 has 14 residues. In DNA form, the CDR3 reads TGTGCCAGCAGCCAAGATCTGATAGACAATGAGCAGTTCTTC. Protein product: CASSQDLIDNEQFF.

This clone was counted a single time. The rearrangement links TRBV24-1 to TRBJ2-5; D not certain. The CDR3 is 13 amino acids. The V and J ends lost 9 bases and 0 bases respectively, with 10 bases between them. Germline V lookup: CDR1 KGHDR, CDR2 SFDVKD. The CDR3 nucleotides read TGTGCCACCCCCCGGGTGTACCAAGAGACCCAGTACTTC. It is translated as CATPRVYQETQYF.

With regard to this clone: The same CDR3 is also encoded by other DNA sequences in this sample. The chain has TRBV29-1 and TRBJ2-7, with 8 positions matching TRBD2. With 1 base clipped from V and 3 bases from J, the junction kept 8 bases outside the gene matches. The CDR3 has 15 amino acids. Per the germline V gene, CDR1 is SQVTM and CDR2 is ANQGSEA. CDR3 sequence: CSVEGLAGGDYEQYF. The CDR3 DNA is TGCAGCGTTGAAGGGCTAGCGGGTGGAGACTACGAGCAGTACTTC.

CDR3 residues: CASSTGQRNTIYF. In DNA form, the CDR3 reads TGTGCCAGCAGCACTGGACAGAGAAACACCATATATTTT. The gene calls are TRBV5-4 and TRBJ1-3, with a weak D call TRBD1 (6 bases). Germline CDR1 SGHNT, CDR2 YYREEE (reference sequence). Trimming stripped 4 bases from V and 5 bases from J, with 10 bases between. CDR3 length: 13 amino acids.

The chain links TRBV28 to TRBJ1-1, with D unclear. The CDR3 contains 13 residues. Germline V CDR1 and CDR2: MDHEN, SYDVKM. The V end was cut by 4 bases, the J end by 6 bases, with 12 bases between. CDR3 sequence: CASSSGSGSEAFF. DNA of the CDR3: TGTGCCAGCAGTTCTGGCAGCGGATCTGAAGCTTTCTTT.

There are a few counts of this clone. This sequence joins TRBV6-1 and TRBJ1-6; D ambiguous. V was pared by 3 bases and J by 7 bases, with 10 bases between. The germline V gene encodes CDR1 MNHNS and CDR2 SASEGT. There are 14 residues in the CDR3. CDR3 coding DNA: TGTGCCAGCAGTGACGTCGCGGAGAATTCACCCCTCCACTTT. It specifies CASSDVAENSPLHF.

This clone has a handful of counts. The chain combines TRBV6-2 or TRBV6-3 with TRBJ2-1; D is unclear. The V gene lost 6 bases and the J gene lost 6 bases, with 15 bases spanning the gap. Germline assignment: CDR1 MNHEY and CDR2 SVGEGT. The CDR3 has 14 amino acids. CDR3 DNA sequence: TGTGCCAGCAGCCCCCATCAACGGGTCAATGAGCAGTTCTTC. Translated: CASSPHQRVNEQFF.

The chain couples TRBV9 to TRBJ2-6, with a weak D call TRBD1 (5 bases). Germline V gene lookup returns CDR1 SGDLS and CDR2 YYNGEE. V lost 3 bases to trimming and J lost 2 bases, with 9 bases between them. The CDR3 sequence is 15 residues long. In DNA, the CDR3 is TGTGCCAGCAGCGGAGCAGGGACTGGGGCCAACGTCCTGACTTTC. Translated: CASSGAGTGANVLTF.

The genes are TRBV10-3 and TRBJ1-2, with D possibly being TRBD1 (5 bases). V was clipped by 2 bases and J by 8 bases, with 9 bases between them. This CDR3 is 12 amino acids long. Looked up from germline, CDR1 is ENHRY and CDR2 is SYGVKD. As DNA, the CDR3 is TGTGCCATCAGTGAGCGGGCAGGGGGCTACACCTTC. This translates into CAISERAGGYTF.